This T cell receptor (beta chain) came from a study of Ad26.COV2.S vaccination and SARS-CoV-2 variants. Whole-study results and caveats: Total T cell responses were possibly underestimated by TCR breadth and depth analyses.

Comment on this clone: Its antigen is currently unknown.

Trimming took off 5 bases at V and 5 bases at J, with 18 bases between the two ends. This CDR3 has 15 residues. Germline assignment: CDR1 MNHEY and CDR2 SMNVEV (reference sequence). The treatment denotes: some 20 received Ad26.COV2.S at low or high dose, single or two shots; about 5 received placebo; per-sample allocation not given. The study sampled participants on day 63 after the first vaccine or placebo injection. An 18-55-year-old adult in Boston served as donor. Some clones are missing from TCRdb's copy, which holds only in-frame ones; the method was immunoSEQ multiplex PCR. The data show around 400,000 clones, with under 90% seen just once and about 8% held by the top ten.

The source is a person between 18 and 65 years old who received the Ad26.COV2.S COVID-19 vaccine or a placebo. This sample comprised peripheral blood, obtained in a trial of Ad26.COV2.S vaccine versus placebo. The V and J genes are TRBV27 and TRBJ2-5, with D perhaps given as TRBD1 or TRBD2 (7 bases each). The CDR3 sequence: CASSLSGGGWETQYF. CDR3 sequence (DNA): TGTGCCAGCAGTCTCTCAGGGGGGGGTTGGGAGACCCAGTACTTC.